This is a list of T cell receptor beta chains from one sample in a study of blood T cell repertoires in COVID-19. The method was immunoSEQ multiplex PCR; TCRdb's version includes in-frame clones alone and lacks a portion of them. The table records more than 100,000 clones, more than 75% of them present only once. The sequenced sample was peripheral blood. These receptors all stem from a woman aged 55-70 years with acute or convalescent COVID-19. Each CDR3 is given with its conserved first and last residue. Fields, in order: V gene, clone size, D gene, J gene, CDR3 protein, CDR3 DNA. The D gene is left open where the match is weak. Clone size is stated in some rows and not others, as once, few, many or a class when expanded.

v_gene: TRBV6-2/TRBV6-3; abundance: few; d_gene: .; j_gene: TRBJ1-2; CDR3aa: CASSWEGSYGYTF; CDR3nt: TGTGCCAGCAGTTGGGAGGGGAGCTATGGCTACACCTTC
v_gene: TRBV3-1/TRBV3-2; abundance: once; d_gene: .; j_gene: TRBJ2-2; CDR3aa: CASSHGGGELFF; CDR3nt: TGTGCCAGCAGCCACGGTGGCGGGGAGCTGTTTTTT
v_gene: TRBV24-1; abundance: .; d_gene: .; j_gene: TRBJ1-2; CDR3aa: CATSGPGRVGDYTF; CDR3nt: TGTGCCACCAGTGGTCCGGGCAGGGTAGGGGACTACACCTTC
v_gene: TRBV11-3; abundance: once; d_gene: TRBD2; j_gene: TRBJ2-5; CDR3aa: CVSSSGTSGSETQYF; CDR3nt: TGTGTCAGCAGCTCCGGGACTAGCGGGAGTGAGACCCAGTACTTC
v_gene: TRBV27; abundance: once; d_gene: TRBD2; j_gene: TRBJ2-2; CDR3aa: CASSLLAGGPHTGELFF; CDR3nt: TGTGCCAGCAGTCTCCTAGCGGGAGGGCCCCACACCGGGGAGCTGTTTTTT
v_gene: TRBV2; abundance: .; d_gene: TRBD1; j_gene: TRBJ1-1; CDR3aa: CASSEGGQVGNTEAFF; CDR3nt: TGTGCCAGCAGTGAAGGAGGACAGGTTGGGAACACTGAAGCTTTCTTT
v_gene: TRBV18; abundance: .; d_gene: .; j_gene: TRBJ2-1; CDR3aa: CASSPRERLISYNEQFF; CDR3nt: TGTGCCAGCTCACCACGAGAGAGACTTATCTCCTACAATGAGCAGTTCTTC
v_gene: TRBV28; abundance: .; d_gene: TRBD1; j_gene: TRBJ1-6; CDR3aa: CASTATGSGHGSPLHF; CDR3nt: TGTGCCAGCACCGCGACAGGGTCGGGTCACGGGTCACCCCTCCACTTT
v_gene: TRBV24-1; abundance: .; d_gene: .; j_gene: TRBJ2-2; CDR3aa: CATSEPGVTGELFF; CDR3nt: TGTGCCACCAGTGAGCCAGGGGTAACCGGGGAGCTGTTTTTT
v_gene: TRBV6-2/TRBV6-3; abundance: .; d_gene: TRBD2; j_gene: TRBJ2-1; CDR3aa: CASSQPAPGAGDVNEQFF; CDR3nt: TGTGCCAGCAGCCAGCCCGCTCCGGGAGCGGGAGATGTAAATGAGCAGTTCTTC
v_gene: TRBV5-1; abundance: once; d_gene: TRBD1; j_gene: TRBJ2-1; CDR3aa: CASRREGAANYNEQFF; CDR3nt: TGCGCCAGCAGACGAGAGGGGGCCGCCAACTACAATGAGCAGTTCTTC
v_gene: TRBV5-1; abundance: .; d_gene: .; j_gene: TRBJ1-2; CDR3aa: CASSLETASNYGYTF; CDR3nt: TGCGCCAGCAGCTTGGAGACAGCTTCCAACTATGGCTACACCTTC
v_gene: TRBV6-5; abundance: .; d_gene: .; j_gene: TRBJ1-2; CDR3aa: CASHRAATTFGGYTF; CDR3nt: TGTGCCAGCCACAGGGCCGCCACCACCTTTGGGGGCTACACCTTC
v_gene: TRBV3-1/TRBV3-2; abundance: .; d_gene: TRBD2; j_gene: TRBJ2-7; CDR3aa: CASSLASSGRDYEQYF; CDR3nt: TGTGCCAGCAGCCTTGCAAGCAGCGGGAGGGACTACGAGCAGTACTTC
v_gene: TRBV9; abundance: .; d_gene: .; j_gene: TRBJ2-3; CDR3aa: CASSPRPDTQYF; CDR3nt: TGTGCCAGCAGCCCCAGGCCAGATACGCAGTATTTT
v_gene: TRBV5-5; abundance: once; d_gene: TRBD2; j_gene: TRBJ2-7; CDR3aa: CASSLFGTRGNEQYF; CDR3nt: TGTGCCAGCAGCTTGTTCGGGACTAGGGGGAACGAGCAGTACTTC